This T cell receptor beta chain was identified during a study of blood T cell repertoires in COVID-19. Produced via immunoSEQ multiplex PCR; TCRdb's table is partial and in-frame only. The sample carries 250,000 or so clones, roughly 85% recorded once. This clone was recorded once. All recovered Cohort 3 donors got two negative PCRs, got clearance, or saw symptom resolution. CDR3 length: 12 amino acids. The V and J ends lost 7 bases and 4 bases, in that order; junction bases with no gene match: 6. Germline values: CDR1 SQVTM, CDR2 ANQGSEA. The sequence was collected from a man between 25 and 39 years old who had recovered from COVID-19. The chain couples TRBV29-1 to TRBJ2-7; 8 bases are a match to TRBD1. Input material: PBMCs or T cells enriched from blood (not recorded which). The DNA of the CDR3 is TGCAGCGCCTCGGACAGGGCGTACGAGCAGTACTTC. This translates into CSASDRAYEQYF.